The 8 T cell receptor beta chains listed next were all sequenced from one sample in a study of cytomegalovirus exposure and HLA in healthy donors. Primers: 60 Vbeta forward and 13 Jbeta reverse. Assay: immunoSEQ multiplex PCR; the TCRdb copy retains only in-frame clones and omits some. The repertoire holds under 200,000 clones, with roughly 12% as singletons. Sample: PBMCs. These receptors came from a man aged 50 to 59 in good health and CMV-seropositive.

This clone was detected a few times. The genes are TRBV11-3 and TRBJ1-1; D is perhaps TRBD1 (6 bases). Germline-derived CDR1 and CDR2 are SGHNT and YENEEA. This CDR3 contains 14 residues. With 3 bases removed from V and 7 bases from J, the gap between germline ends came to 15 bases. In DNA, the CDR3 is TGTGCCAGCAGCTTCCATTTAGGGGGAGTTGAAGCTTTCTTT. Translating it yields CASSFHLGGVEAFF.

This clone has a handful of counts. This chain joins TRBV28 and TRBJ1-5; 8 bases align to TRBD1. Germline assignment: CDR1 MDHEN and CDR2 SYDVKM. CDR3 length: 15 amino acids. The V gene end was trimmed by 7 bases and the J gene end by 7 bases; junction bases not matched to a gene: 12. The CDR3 DNA reads as TGTGCCAGCAACGGACAGGGCCCGGAGCAACAGCCCCAGCATTTT. This translates into CASNGQGPEQQPQHF.

V gene TRBV10-3 combines with J gene TRBJ2-2; D not certain. In germline, CDR1 is ENHRY, CDR2 SYGVKD. The CDR3 loop spans 15 amino acids. The ends were cut back, 4 bases at V and 3 bases at J, with 12 bases in the middle. The CDR3 loop is CAISGGASYTGELFF. CDR3 in DNA: TGTGCCATCAGTGGAGGTGCCAGCTACACCGGGGAGCTGTTTTTT.

J is TRBJ1-1 and V is TRBV28; D perhaps matches TRBD1 (6 bases). Germline V gene lookup returns CDR1 MDHEN and CDR2 SYDVKM. With 2 bases removed from V and 6 bases from J, the gap between germline ends came to 10 bases. The CDR3 loop spans 13 amino acids. The CDR3 here is CASSLPAGAEAFF. CDR3 in DNA: TGTGCCAGCAGTTTACCGGCAGGGGCTGAAGCTTTCTTT. Variable domain in full (rest from reference TRBV28 and TRBJ1-1): DVKVTQSSRYLVKRTGEKVFLECVQDMDHENMFWYRQDPGLGLRLIYFSYDVKMKEKGDIPEGYSVSREKKERFSLILESASTNQTSMYLCASSLPAGAEAFFGQGTRLTVV.

This clone was seen only a few times. V is TRBV28 and J is TRBJ1-1; 8 bases match TRBD1. The V and J ends lost 4 bases and 4 bases, in that order; junction bases with no gene match: 5. Germline V gene sequence: CDR1 MDHEN, CDR2 SYDVKM. The CDR3 consists of 14 residues. CDR3 coding DNA: TGTGCCAGCAGTTCAAGACAGGGGCCCACTGAAGCTTTCTTT. Translating gives CASSSRQGPTEAFF. The entire variable domain, with the rest obtained from reference TRBV28 and TRBJ1-1, is as follows: DVKVTQSSRYLVKRTGEKVFLECVQDMDHENMFWYRQDPGLGLRLIYFSYDVKMKEKGDIPEGYSVSREKKERFSLILESASTNQTSMYLCASSSRQGPTEAFFGQGTRLTVV.

This chain connects TRBV7-2 to TRBJ2-1; TRBD2 agrees at 8 bases. Germline V gives CDR1 SGHTA, CDR2 FQGNSA. CDR3 length equals 17 residues. V lost 3 bases, J lost 9 bases, and 16 bases stayed unmatched. CDR3 sequence (DNA): TGTGCCAGCAGCTTGGCGGTCCCAATACTAGCGGACGGTGAGCAGTTCTTC. It yields the protein CASSLAVPILADGEQFF.

This clone was observed a few times. The chain carries TRBV30 and TRBJ2-5; 9 positions agree with TRBD1. Germline V gene lookup returns CDR1 GTSNPN and CDR2 SVGIG (reference sequence). The CDR3 sequence is 14 residues long. V lost 0 bases, J lost 5 bases, and 4 bases stayed unmatched. Written as DNA, the CDR3 is TGTGCCTGGAGTGTGCGGGACAGGGTGGAGACCCAGTACTTC. It translates to CAWSVRDRVETQYF. Drawing the rest from reference TRBV30 and TRBJ2-5, the complete variable domain is SQTIHQWPATLVQPVGSPLSLECTVEGTSNPNLYWYRQAAGRGLQLLFYSVGIGQISSEVPQNLSASRPQDRQFILSSKKLLLSDSGFYLCAWSVRDRVETQYFGPGTRLLVL.

Written as DNA, the CDR3 is TGTGCCAGCAGCTTAGAGAGTAGGCTAGCGGGCACAGATACGCAGTATTTT. It codes for CASSLESRLAGTDTQYF. The chain recombines TRBV7-9 with TRBJ2-3, with 7 nucleotides matching TRBD2. The CDR3 is 17 amino acids. The ends lost 1 base at V and 1 base at J; junction bases unmatched: 8. Germline lookup yields CDR1 SEHNR and CDR2 FQNEAQ (reference sequence).